A selection of T cell receptor beta chains follows, all from one sample in a study of OX40 agonist ivuxolimab in advanced cancers. Data came from immunoSEQ multiplex PCR; TCRdb stores just in-frame clones and leaves some out. In the table there are tens of thousands of clones, about 85% of which are singletons. Sequencing was performed on CD4+ or CD8+ T cells sorted from blood, taken in a trial of the OX40 agonist ivuxolimab. The receptors were gathered from an adult with an advanced solid tumor such as melanoma, head and neck, liver or kidney cancer. The CDR3 runs from the conserved cysteine through the conserved F or W. A D gene is named only where the DNA matches it firmly. Clone sizes are given selectively: once, few, many, or a class where the clone is expanded.

j_gene: TRBJ1-1; d_gene: -; v_gene: TRBV20-1; abundance: -; CDR3nt: TGCAGTGCCCCATTCTCTTTCTTT; CDR3aa: CSAPFSFF
j_gene: TRBJ2-2; d_gene: TRBD1; v_gene: TRBV27; abundance: -; CDR3nt: TGTGCCAGCAGTTTTTATAGGACAGGGAACACCGGGGAGCTGTTTTTT; CDR3aa: CASSFYRTGNTGELFF
j_gene: TRBJ2-7; d_gene: -; v_gene: TRBV6-4; abundance: -; CDR3nt: TGTGCCAGCAGTGACTCGCCGGGGGACGAGCAGTACTTC; CDR3aa: CASSDSPGDEQYF
j_gene: TRBJ1-5; d_gene: -; v_gene: TRBV6-1; abundance: -; CDR3nt: TGTGCCAGCAGTGAAATTCCAGAACCCAATCAGCCCCAGCATTTT; CDR3aa: CASSEIPEPNQPQHF
j_gene: TRBJ2-7; d_gene: -; v_gene: TRBV5-6; abundance: -; CDR3nt: TGTGCCAGCAGCTCGATAACTGGACAGTACGAGCAGTACTTC; CDR3aa: CASSSITGQYEQYF
j_gene: TRBJ1-1; d_gene: -; v_gene: TRBV5-5; abundance: -; CDR3nt: TGTGCCAGCGTCCAGAGGGGGAACACTGAAGCTTTCTTT; CDR3aa: CASVQRGNTEAFF
j_gene: TRBJ2-3; d_gene: -; v_gene: TRBV2; abundance: -; CDR3nt: TGTGCCAGCATAAAAGATACGCAGTATTTT; CDR3aa: CASIKDTQYF
j_gene: TRBJ2-2; d_gene: TRBD1; v_gene: TRBV19; abundance: -; CDR3nt: TGTGCCAGTATCAGAAATATCTGGGACAGGGCAAACACCGGGGAGCTGTTTTTT; CDR3aa: CASIRNIWDRANTGELFF
j_gene: TRBJ2-2; d_gene: -; v_gene: TRBV25-1; abundance: -; CDR3nt: TGTGCCAGCAGTGGCTACAGGGATAGTACGGGGGAGCTGTTTTTT; CDR3aa: CASSGYRDSTGELFF
j_gene: TRBJ2-3; d_gene: TRBD2; v_gene: TRBV11-2; abundance: -; CDR3nt: TGTGCCAGCAGGGGAGAGGGGACTAGCGGGGCCTACACAGATACGCAGTATTTT; CDR3aa: CASRGEGTSGAYTDTQYF
j_gene: TRBJ2-7; d_gene: -; v_gene: TRBV5-6; abundance: -; CDR3nt: TGTGCCAGCAGCCGGGGTGGGAGCTCCTACGAGCAGTACTTC; CDR3aa: CASSRGGSSYEQYF
j_gene: TRBJ1-4; d_gene: -; v_gene: TRBV27; abundance: -; CDR3nt: TGTGCCAGCAGTTTATGGAGGAATGAAAAACTGTTTTTT; CDR3aa: CASSLWRNEKLFF
j_gene: TRBJ2-2; d_gene: TRBD1; v_gene: TRBV6-1; abundance: -; CDR3nt: TGTGCCAGCAAAAAGGGGACAGGGAACACCGGGGAGCTGTTTTTT; CDR3aa: CASKKGTGNTGELFF
j_gene: TRBJ2-7; d_gene: TRBD2; v_gene: TRBV28; abundance: -; CDR3nt: TGTGCCAGCAGCGGGCCCCGGGGGGGCGGGAACGATGTCTACGAGCAGTACTTC; CDR3aa: CASSGPRGGGNDVYEQYF
j_gene: TRBJ1-1; d_gene: -; v_gene: TRBV10-1; abundance: -; CDR3nt: TGCGCCAGCAGACCTAACACTGAAGCTTTCTTT; CDR3aa: CASRPNTEAFF
j_gene: TRBJ1-2; d_gene: -; v_gene: TRBV6-1; abundance: -; CDR3nt: TGTGCCAGCAGTGAAGGAAACCAGGGAGATGGCTACACCTTC; CDR3aa: CASSEGNQGDGYTF
j_gene: TRBJ2-2; d_gene: TRBD2; v_gene: TRBV6-1; abundance: -; CDR3nt: TGTGCCAGCAGTCCGGGGGGTGACACCGGGGAGCTGTTTTTT; CDR3aa: CASSPGGDTGELFF
j_gene: TRBJ2-7; d_gene: TRBD2; v_gene: TRBV28; abundance: once; CDR3nt: TGTGCCAGCAGTTGGGCTGTACTAGCGGGATCCTCAAACTCCTACGAGCAGTACTTC; CDR3aa: CASSWAVLAGSSNSYEQYF
j_gene: TRBJ2-5; d_gene: -; v_gene: TRBV2; abundance: -; CDR3nt: TGTGCCAGCAGTGAAGGGGCGGTGGGTCTGGAGACCCAGTACTTC; CDR3aa: CASSEGAVGLETQYF
j_gene: TRBJ2-3; d_gene: -; v_gene: TRBV7-9; abundance: -; CDR3nt: TGTGCCAGCAGCCCCCCTAGCACAGATACGCAGTATTTT; CDR3aa: CASSPPSTDTQYF
j_gene: TRBJ2-1; d_gene: -; v_gene: TRBV6-1; abundance: -; CDR3nt: TGTGCCAGCGGTCTAGCGTATGAGCAGTTCTTC; CDR3aa: CASGLAYEQFF
j_gene: TRBJ1-2; d_gene: -; v_gene: TRBV7-6; abundance: -; CDR3nt: TGTGCCAGCAGCTTAGGAGGAAACTATGGCTACACCTTC; CDR3aa: CASSLGGNYGYTF